The 23 T cell receptor beta chains presented below share a single source sample, sequenced in a study of blood T cells in healthy people across ages. A second 7 to 11 cycle PCR used barcoded and J-beta primers. One entry per CDR3 protein, called by TCRdb with MiXCR from the 5' RACE reads. The sample consists of over 600,000 distinct CDR3 sequences, about 61% of them appearing once. The sequenced material came from blood. The receptors derive from a man between 35 and 55 years old in good health.

This chain connects TRBV6-1 to TRBJ1-2; tentatively, D is TRBD1 (5 bases). The CDR3 runs 15 residues. V was pared by 7 bases and J by 0 bases, with 15 bases between. Per the germline V gene, CDR1 is MNHNS and CDR2 is SASEGT. CDR3 amino acids: CASNPVDTANYGYTF. The CDR3 DNA reads as TGTGCCAGCAACCCCGTGGACACCGCTAACTATGGCTACACCTTC.

This chain connects TRBV20-1 to TRBJ2-4; 9 bases map to TRBD2. The end of the DNA aligns better with TRBJ2-5, so the J call may be wrong. Germline V CDR1 and CDR2: DFQATT, SNEGSKA (reference sequence). CDR3 length: 11 residues. The CDR3 sequence: CSATSGETQYF. The CDR3 nucleotides read TGCAGTGCCACTAGCGGGGAGACCCAGTACTTC.

In regard to this clonotype: Germline is not matched at one junction end, which may reflect a read error. This sequence joins TRBV4-2 and TRBJ2-3; 12 nucleotides match TRBD2. Germline V gene lookup returns CDR1 LGHNA and CDR2 YNFKEQ. The CDR3 runs 15 residues. The CDR3 is CTSSQGLAGRDTQYF. Here the CDR3 DNA reads TGTACCAGCAGCCAAGGACTAGCGGGGCGGGATACGCAGTATTTT.

This chain joins TRBV5-1 and TRBJ2-3, with 7 bases identical to TRBD2. J was trimmed by 5 bases and V by 0 bases; bases with no gene match: 9. CDR3 length: 16 amino acids. Looked up from germline, CDR1 is SGHRS and CDR2 is YFSETQ. The CDR3 loop is CASSLAQPGGGDTQYF. The CDR3 DNA reads TGCGCCAGCAGCTTGGCCCAGCCAGGCGGGGGAGATACGCAGTATTTT. Combining the CDR3 with reference TRBV5-1 and TRBJ2-3 gives the whole variable domain KAGVTQTPRYLIKTRGQQVTLSCSPISGHRSVSWYQQTPGQGLQFLFEYFSETQRNKGNFPGRFSGRQFSNSRSEMNVSTLELGDSALYLCASSLAQPGGGDTQYFGPGTRLTVL.

A single count supports this clonotype. This chain links TRBV20-1 with TRBJ1-6; 7 positions match TRBD1. In germline, CDR1 is DFQATT, CDR2 SNEGSKA (reference sequence). Losses at the gene ends were 0 bases for V and 5 bases for J; bases not matched to a gene: 10. The CDR3 spans 17 residues. As DNA, the CDR3 is TGCAGTGCTAGAGATCACCGGGACAGCGTTAATAATTCACCCCTCCACTTT. Translating gives CSARDHRDSVNNSPLHF.

This chain joins TRBV12-3 or TRBV12-4 and TRBJ1-5; D gene unclear. V was cut by 2 bases and J by 3 bases, with 11 bases left in between. The CDR3 covers 15 residues. CDR3 nucleotide sequence: TGTGCCAGCAGTTTACTCACCAACAACAATCAGCCCCAGCATTTT. As protein: CASSLLTNNNQPQHF.

The chain employs TRBV5-1 and TRBJ2-3, with 8 bases lining up with TRBD2. The CDR3 runs 16 residues. Germline trimming cut 2 bases from V and 0 bases from J; bases unmatched to any gene: 5. Germline V gene lookup returns CDR1 SGHRS and CDR2 YFSETQ. CDR3 in DNA: TGCGCCAGCAGCTTCGGTAGCGGGACTAGCACAGATACGCAGTATTTT. It specifies CASSFGSGTSTDTQYF.

This clonotype has just a few counts. The V and J genes are TRBV28 and TRBJ2-5; D gene unclear. The germline gives CDR1 MDHEN, CDR2 SYDVKM. There are 17 residues in the CDR3. V lost 2 bases to trimming and J lost 10 bases, with 26 bases between them. Written as DNA, the CDR3 is TGTGCCAGCAGTTTACCACCCCCGAATAGCCCCTCCTCAGACCAGTACTTC. This codes for CASSLPPPNSPSSDQYF. The variable domain in full, with the rest retrieved from reference TRBV28 and TRBJ2-5, is DVKVTQSSRYLVKRTGEKVFLECVQDMDHENMFWYRQDPGLGLRLIYFSYDVKMKEKGDIPEGYSVSREKKERFSLILESASTNQTSMYLCASSLPPPNSPSSDQYFGPGTRLLVL.

This clonotype was seen more than once but under ten times. The J gene is TRBJ2-7, the V gene TRBV12-3 or TRBV12-4; TRBD1 matches 7 bases. CDR3 length: 14 residues. V lost 7 bases to trimming and J lost 3 bases; unmatched junction nucleotides: 9. CDR3 coding DNA: TGTGCCAGCACCGCCGGGACAGCCATCTACGAGCAGTACTTC. Its translation is CASTAGTAIYEQYF.

V gene TRBV7-8 combines with J gene TRBJ2-7, with D uncertain. The last part of the DNA fits TRBJ2-5 better; the J call may be wrong. The CDR3 is 15 amino acids. Germline V gene lookup returns CDR1 SGHVS and CDR2 FQNEAQ. CDR3 amino acids: CASSLDSRIGETQYF. CDR3 DNA: TGTGCCAGCAGCTTAGATAGCAGAATTGGAGAGACCCAGTACTTC.

This chain links TRBV6-2 or TRBV6-3 with TRBJ1-5, with D tentatively TRBD1 (5 bases). Germline-derived CDR1 and CDR2 are MNHEY and SVGEGT. V was trimmed by 4 bases and J by 3 bases, leaving 7 bases between them. The CDR3 length is 13 residues. The CDR3 DNA follows: TGTGCCAGCAGTTGCAGGGACAATCAGCCCCAGCATTTT. It codes for CASSCRDNQPQHF.

This clonotype was found a few times. The chain carries TRBV24-1 and TRBJ2-2, with 9 bases fitting TRBD1. The V gene end was trimmed by 4 bases and the J gene end by 4 bases; junction bases not matched to a gene: 9. Germline CDR1 reads KGHDR; CDR2 reads SFDVKD. The CDR3 has 17 residues. The CDR3 region has the DNA TGTGCCACCAGTGACCAATACAGGGGGCGCGGCACCGGGGAGCTGTTTTTT. Its translation: CATSDQYRGRGTGELFF.

The V and J genes are TRBV7-8 and TRBJ2-4, with 11 positions matching TRBD2. The J call is in doubt because the DNA end fits TRBJ2-5 better. This CDR3 region has 17 residues. From germline, CDR1 is SGHVS and CDR2 FQNEAQ. The CDR3 is CASSLPGLAVGKETQYF. CDR3 sequence (DNA): TGTGCCAGCAGCCTCCCGGGACTAGCGGTCGGAAAAGAGACCCAGTACTTC.

The chain has TRBV4-2 and TRBJ2-2, with D tentatively TRBD1 or TRBD2 (6 bases each). The germline gives CDR1 LGHNA, CDR2 YNFKEQ. There are 15 residues in the CDR3. The germline V and J ends were trimmed by 0 bases and 5 bases, with 10 bases remaining between them. CDR3 in DNA: TGTGCCAGCAGCCAAGAGGGGGGCGCAACCGGGGAGCTGTTTTTT. It yields the protein CASSQEGGATGELFF.

The gene calls are TRBV10-3 and TRBJ2-1; D unclear. Trimming left V 0 bases short and J 10 bases short, with 7 bases between. The CDR3 runs to 12 residues. The germline V gene has CDR1 ENHRY and CDR2 SYGVKD. In DNA form, the CDR3 reads TGTGCCATCAGTGAGTCGACTCCGGAGCAGTTCTTC. This encodes CAISESTPEQFF.

This rearrangement joins TRBV5-1 to TRBJ2-4; 7 bases map to TRBD1. TRBJ2-7 matches the DNA end more closely, so the J call is doubtful. The CDR3 runs to 14 residues. The germline V gene encodes CDR1 SGHRS and CDR2 YFSETQ. Here the CDR3 DNA reads TGCGCCAGCAGCCCTAACCCGACAGGGCTCGAGCAGTACTTC. Translation: CASSPNPTGLEQYF.

The rearrangement joins TRBV11-2 to TRBJ2-3; 10 bases line up with TRBD2. The ends lost 8 bases at V and 1 base at J; junction bases unmatched: 6. This CDR3 spans 15 amino acids. Germline loops: CDR1 SGHAT, CDR2 FQNNGV. In nucleotides, the CDR3 is TGTGCCAGCGGGCTAGCGGGGGCGGGCACAGATACGCAGTATTTT. Amino acids: CASGLAGAGTDTQYF. The whole variable domain, remainder taken from reference TRBV11-2 and TRBJ2-3, is EAGVAQSPRYKIIEKRQSVAFWCNPISGHATLYWYQQILGQGPKLLIQFQNNGVVDDSQLPKDRFSAERLKGVDSTLKIQPAKLEDSAVYLCASGLAGAGTDTQYFGPGTRLTVL.

The J gene is TRBJ2-4, the V gene TRBV7-9, with D maybe TRBD2 (6 bases). Gene TRBJ2-7 matches the end of the DNA better, so the J call may be wrong. There are 14 residues in the CDR3. Germline CDR1 and CDR2: SEHNR and FQNEAQ (reference sequence). The CDR3: CAAQAGSSSHEQYF. CDR3 DNA sequence: TGTGCGGCCCAGGCCGGGAGCTCTTCCCACGAGCAGTACTTC.

CDR3 sequence (DNA): TGCGCCAGGGCCAGGCAGGGGGCAATTGAGCAGTACTTC. Translating gives CARARQGAIEQYF. The chain recombines TRBV5-1 with TRBJ2-5; TRBD1 matches at 8 bases. Trimming cost V 8 bases and J 11 bases; bases outside gene matches: 14. The CDR3 sequence is 13 residues long. CDR1 is SGHRS, CDR2 YFSETQ, per germline.

CDR3 sequence reads: CASTLAGSTDTQYF. In nucleotides, the CDR3 is TGTGCCAGCACCCTAGCGGGGAGCACAGATACGCAGTATTTT. V and J are TRBV5-5 and TRBJ2-3; 9 bases map to TRBD2. CDR3 length: 14 amino acids. Germline CDR1 is SGHKS and CDR2 is YYEKEE (reference sequence). After removal of 6 bases from V and 0 bases from J, the junction contained 2 bases not matched to a gene.

This rearrangement joins TRBV12-5 to TRBJ2-1, with D tentatively TRBD2 (7 bases). CDR1 LGHNT and CDR2 FRNRAP come from the germline V gene. This CDR3 spans 19 amino acids. V gave up 1 base and J gave up 6 bases, with 25 bases separating them. The DNA for the CDR3 is TGTGCTAGTGGTTTGGATCCGGGGGGCCCTGAACGGGGGCGCAATGAGCAGTTCTTC. Protein: CASGLDPGGPERGRNEQFF.

The chain uses TRBV7-9 and TRBJ1-1; D gene ambiguous. Germline values: CDR1 SEHNR, CDR2 FQNEAQ (reference sequence). V lost 3 bases, J lost 3 bases, and 14 bases lay in between. The CDR3 consists of 15 residues. In DNA form, the CDR3 reads TGTGCCAGCAGCTTCCCCGCGCCTCTCGACACTGAAGCTTTCTTT. Amino acid sequence: CASSFPAPLDTEAFF.

The chain has TRBV5-6 and TRBJ2-3; D is undetermined. Germline CDR1 reads SGHDT; CDR2 reads YYEEEE. Trimming left V 2 bases short and J 0 bases short, with 10 bases between. The CDR3 totals 15 residues. CDR3 sequence reads: CASSFVGQSTDTQYF. The DNA for the CDR3 is TGTGCCAGCAGCTTTGTGGGCCAGAGCACAGATACGCAGTATTTT.